The next 6 T cell receptor beta chains were all read from a single sample in a study of control samples from healthy donors and cancer patients. Using immunoSEQ multiplex PCR, the repertoire was profiled, and TCRdb retains in-frame clones only, with some absent. The sample holds roughly 170,000 clones, 80% to 95% seen once. The sample comprised blood. The receptors originated from a woman aged 60-75 years in good health.

On this clone itself: One junction end does not reproduce the germline sequence, and a read error may be involved. This same CDR3 is encoded by further DNA sequences in the sample. This chain uses TRBV24-1 with TRBJ1-5, with TRBD1 identical over 9 bases. The germline V gene encodes CDR1 KGHDR and CDR2 SFDVKD. The CDR3 has 12 amino acids. In nucleotides, the CDR3 is TGTGCTACCAGTGATGGGGACAGGGCCCAGCATTTT. It is translated as CATSDGDRAQHF.

The rearrangement uses TRBV13 and TRBJ1-6; no clear D gene. V gave up 0 bases and J gave up 0 bases, with 12 bases separating them. The germline V gene has CDR1 PRHDT and CDR2 FYEKMQ (reference sequence). The length of the CDR3 is 18 residues. The CDR3 region is CASSLGSTTSSYNSPLHF. The CDR3 DNA sequence: TGTGCCAGCAGCTTAGGCTCCACCACGAGCTCCTATAATTCACCCCTCCACTTT. The full variable domain, in which reference TRBV13 and TRBJ1-6 provide the parts outside the CDR3, is AAGVIQSPRHLIKEKRETATLKCYPIPRHDTVYWYQQGPGQDPQFLISFYEKMQSDKGSIPDRFSAQQFSDYHSELNMSSLELGDSALYFCASSLGSTTSSYNSPLHFGNGTRLTVT.

The chain joins TRBV27 to TRBJ2-3; 8 nucleotides align to TRBD1. With 4 bases clipped from V and 3 bases from J, the junction kept 9 bases outside the gene matches. The length of the CDR3 is 16 residues. Germline V gene sequence: CDR1 MNHEY, CDR2 SMNVEV (reference sequence). CDR3 region: CASSSTDRGITDTQYF. For the CDR3, the DNA is TGTGCCAGCAGTTCAACTGACAGGGGAATAACAGATACGCAGTATTTT.

This rearrangement joins TRBV30 to TRBJ2-5; D remains ambiguous. This CDR3 region has 13 residues. V was cut by 0 bases and J by 7 bases, with 12 bases left in between. In germline, CDR1 is GTSNPN, CDR2 SVGIG (reference sequence). This chain's CDR3 is CAWSVLEKGTQYF. In nucleotides, the CDR3 is TGTGCCTGGAGTGTCCTAGAAAAGGGGACCCAGTACTTC.

The chain links TRBV13 to TRBJ1-1; D may be TRBD1 (5 bases). This CDR3 has 13 amino acids. Germline V gives CDR1 PRHDT, CDR2 FYEKMQ (reference sequence). Between the trimmed V and J ends, which lost 5 bases and 1 base, there was a span of 8 bases. CDR3 loop: CASSRGQNTEAFF. The CDR3 bases are TGTGCCAGCAGCAGAGGACAGAACACTGAAGCTTTCTTT.

This chain uses TRBV27 with TRBJ1-1; tentative D call: TRBD1 (6 bases). CDR1 and CDR2 from the germline V gene are MNHEY and SMNVEV (reference sequence). This CDR3 has 14 amino acids. Trimming took 5 bases from V and 0 from J, leaving 10 bases between them. The CDR3 here is CASSLNRVNTEAFF. The CDR3 nucleotides read TGTGCCAGCAGTCTAAACAGGGTGAACACTGAAGCTTTCTTT.